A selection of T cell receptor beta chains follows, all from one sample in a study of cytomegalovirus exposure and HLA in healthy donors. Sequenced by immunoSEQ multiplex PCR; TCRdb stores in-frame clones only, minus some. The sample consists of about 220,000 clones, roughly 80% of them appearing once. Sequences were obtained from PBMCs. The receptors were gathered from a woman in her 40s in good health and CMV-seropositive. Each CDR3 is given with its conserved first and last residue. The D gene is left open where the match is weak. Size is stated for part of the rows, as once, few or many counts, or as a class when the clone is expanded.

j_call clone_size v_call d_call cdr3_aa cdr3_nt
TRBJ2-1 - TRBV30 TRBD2 CAWKKRGINNEQFF TGTGCCTGGAAAAAGCGGGGGATCAACAATGAGCAGTTCTTC
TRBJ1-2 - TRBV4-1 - CASSQDSAARAWGYTF TGCGCCAGCAGCCAAGATTCTGCCGCGCGAGCGTGGGGCTACACCTTC
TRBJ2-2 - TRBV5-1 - CASSSLPPSRLGNTGELFF TGCGCCAGCAGCTCCTTACCCCCCTCCAGGCTTGGTAACACCGGGGAGCTGTTTTTT
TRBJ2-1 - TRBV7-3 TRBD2 CASSLTSGRAGEQFF TGTGCCAGCAGCTTGACTAGCGGGAGGGCCGGGGAGCAGTTCTTC
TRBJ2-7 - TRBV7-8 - CASSLEQGRSFYEQYF TGTGCCAGCAGCCTCGAACAGGGCAGAAGTTTTTACGAGCAGTACTTC
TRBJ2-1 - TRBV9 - CASSLRAEYNEQFF TGTGCCAGCAGCCTCAGAGCGGAGTACAATGAGCAGTTCTTC
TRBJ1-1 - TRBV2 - CASSPGLMNTEAFF TGTGCCAGCAGCCCGGGACTGATGAACACTGAAGCTTTCTTT
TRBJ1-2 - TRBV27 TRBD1 CASLSIGTVQGYTF TGTGCCAGCCTCTCAATCGGGACAGTACAGGGCTACACCTTC
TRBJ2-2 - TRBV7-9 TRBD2 CASSLLAGVTGELFF TGTGCCAGCAGCTTACTAGCGGGAGTTACCGGGGAGCTGTTTTTT
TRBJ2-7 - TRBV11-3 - CASSLTYEQYF TGTGCCAGCAGCTTAACCTACGAGCAGTACTTC
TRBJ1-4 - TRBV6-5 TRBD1 CASSPDRDLEKLFF TGTGCCAGCAGTCCGGACAGGGATCTTGAAAAACTGTTTTTT
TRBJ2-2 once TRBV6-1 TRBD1 CASSVRQGPNTGELFF TGTGCCAGCAGTGTACGACAGGGGCCGAACACCGGGGAGCTGTTTTTT
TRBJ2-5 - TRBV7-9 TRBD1 CASSSRQGETQYF TGTGCCAGCAGCTCCCGACAGGGAGAGACCCAGTACTTC
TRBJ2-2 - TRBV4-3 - CASSQVTSVNGYTGELFF TGCGCCAGCAGCCAAGTGACCAGCGTCAATGGGTACACCGGGGAGCTGTTTTTT
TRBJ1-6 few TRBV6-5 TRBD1 CASDKGTGESPLHF TGTGCCAGCGATAAGGGGACAGGGGAGTCACCCCTCCACTTT
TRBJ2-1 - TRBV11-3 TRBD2 CASSLLPSGMYNEQFF TGTGCCAGCAGCCTCCTTCCTAGCGGAATGTACAATGAGCAGTTCTTC
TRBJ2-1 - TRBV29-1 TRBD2 CSVGERGAYNEQFF TGCAGCGTTGGGGAGCGGGGGGCGTACAATGAGCAGTTCTTC
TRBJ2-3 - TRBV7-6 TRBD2 CASSLTPSGGGGTDTQYF TGTGCCAGCAGCTTAACCCCTAGCGGGGGGGGAGGGACAGATACGCAGTATTTT
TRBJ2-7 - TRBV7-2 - CASGLDSSRYEQYF TGTGCCAGCGGCCTCGACAGTAGTCGGTACGAGCAGTACTTC
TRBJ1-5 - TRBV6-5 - CASSLQGNQPQHF TGTGCCAGCAGTCTTCAGGGCAACCAGCCCCAGCATTTT
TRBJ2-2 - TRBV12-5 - CASLQGNTGELFF TGTGCTAGTTTGCAGGGGAACACCGGGGAGCTGTTTTTT
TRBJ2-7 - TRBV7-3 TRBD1 CASSLTGQGFSYEQYF TGTGCCAGCAGCTTAACGGGACAGGGATTTTCCTACGAGCAGTACTTC
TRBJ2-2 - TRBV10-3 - CAISDRTMNTGELFF TGTGCCATCAGTGACAGGACAATGAACACCGGGGAGCTGTTTTTT
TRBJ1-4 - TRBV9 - CASSADPGGQDTTNEKLFF TGTGCCAGCAGCGCAGACCCGGGGGGCCAGGATACAACTAATGAAAAACTGTTTTTT
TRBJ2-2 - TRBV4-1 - CASSLGTPNTGELFF TGCGCCAGCAGCCTCGGGACTCCGAACACCGGGGAGCTGTTTTTT
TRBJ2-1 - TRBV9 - CASSASEGRAYNEQFF TGTGCCAGCAGCGCCTCCGAGGGCCGCGCCTACAATGAGCAGTTCTTC
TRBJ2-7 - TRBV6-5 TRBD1 CASSYSYGTESYEQYF TGTGCCAGCAGTTACTCTTATGGGACAGAAAGCTACGAGCAGTACTTC
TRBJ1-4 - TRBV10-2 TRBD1 CASSASGTGHEKLFF TGCGCCAGCAGTGCCTCGGGGACAGGGCATGAAAAACTGTTTTTT
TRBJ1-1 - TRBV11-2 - CASSLIWIRARTVEAFF TGTGCCAGCAGCCTAATTTGGATCCGAGCCCGGACAGTTGAAGCTTTCTTT
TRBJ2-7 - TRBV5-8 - CASRLRAQTYEQYF TGTGCCAGCAGGCTCAGGGCCCAAACCTACGAGCAGTACTTC
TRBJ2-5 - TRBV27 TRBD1 CASTSGTGGQETQYF TGTGCCAGCACGTCCGGGACAGGGGGACAAGAGACCCAGTACTTC
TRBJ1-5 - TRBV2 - CASSQGNNQPQHF TGTGCCAGCAGCCAGGGAAACAATCAGCCCCAGCATTTT
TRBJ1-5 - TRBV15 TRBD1 CATSKEGTGFQPQHF TGTGCCACCAGCAAGGAGGGGACAGGGTTTCAGCCCCAGCATTTT
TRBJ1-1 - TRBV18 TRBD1 CASSPLTGVRITEAFF TGTGCCAGCTCACCACTGACAGGGGTGCGGATCACTGAAGCTTTCTTT
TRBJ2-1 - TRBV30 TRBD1 CAWSPGTASYNEQFF TGTGCCTGGAGTCCCGGGACAGCTTCCTACAATGAGCAGTTCTTC
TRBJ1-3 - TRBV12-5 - CASGLGAGNSGNTIYF TGTGCTAGTGGTTTGGGCGCGGGGAACTCTGGAAACACCATATATTTT
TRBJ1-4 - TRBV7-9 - CASCRGDLGEKLFF TGTGCCAGCTGTCGAGGGGACTTAGGTGAAAAACTGTTTTTT
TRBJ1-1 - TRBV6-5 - CASSWDGGTEAFF TGTGCCAGCAGTTGGGACGGAGGGACTGAAGCTTTCTTT
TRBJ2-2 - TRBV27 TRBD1 CASSPTGGITTGELFF TGTGCCAGCAGCCCTACAGGGGGGATCACCACCGGGGAGCTGTTTTTT
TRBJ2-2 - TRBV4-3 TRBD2 CASSQELSSGYGELFF TGCGCCAGCAGCCAAGAGCTGTCTAGCGGGTACGGGGAGCTGTTTTTT
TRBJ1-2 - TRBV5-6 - CASSSDRIHGYTF TGTGCCAGCAGTTCAGACAGGATCCATGGCTACACCTTC
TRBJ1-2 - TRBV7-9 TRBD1 CSSSPNRGQLSGYGYTF TGTTCCAGCAGCCCAAACAGGGGACAACTCTCCGGCTATGGCTACACCTTC
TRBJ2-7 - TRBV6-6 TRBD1 CASSRDRDEQYF TGTGCCAGCAGCCGGGACAGAGACGAGCAGTACTTC
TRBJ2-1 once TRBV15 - CATSRDRSVNEQFF TGTGCCACCAGCAGAGACAGATCCGTAAATGAGCAGTTCTTC
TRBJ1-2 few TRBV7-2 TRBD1 CANAKGDSSLKGYTF TGTGCCAACGCTAAGGGGGACAGTAGCTTGAAGGGCTACACCTTC
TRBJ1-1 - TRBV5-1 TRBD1 CASSPRTGQGVRDTEAFF TGCGCCAGCAGCCCCAGGACGGGACAGGGGGTCCGAGACACTGAAGCTTTCTTT
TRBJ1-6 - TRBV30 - CAWSVVRGAGNSPLHF TGTGCCTGGAGTGTAGTCCGGGGGGCAGGTAATTCACCCCTCCACTTT
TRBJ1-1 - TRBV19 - CASSVTGNTEAFF TGTGCCAGTAGTGTAACAGGGAACACTGAAGCTTTCTTT